One and the same sample provided the 5 T cell receptor beta chains below, sequenced in a study of cytomegalovirus exposure and HLA in healthy donors. Use of 60 Vbeta and 13 Jbeta primers characterized the PCR. TCRdb keeps only in-frame clones here, not all; method: immunoSEQ multiplex PCR. The repertoire includes about 110,000 clones, approximately 80% of them detected once, and roughly 5.6% sits in the top ten. Input material: PBMCs. The receptors stem from a young man in good health and CMV-seropositive.

The chain carries TRBV27 and TRBJ2-1; the match to TRBD1 covers 8 bases. There are 14 residues in the CDR3. Germline assignment: CDR1 MNHEY and CDR2 SMNVEV (reference sequence). V dropped 5 bases and J dropped 5; count of bases not matched to a gene: 5. For the CDR3, the DNA is TGTGCCAGCAGTAGACAGGGGTTCCACAATGAGCAGTTCTTC. Its protein is CASSRQGFHNEQFF.

The chain is built from TRBV11-2 and TRBJ1-1; D uncertain. Deletions cut 4 bases from V and 0 bases from J, with 9 bases between. This CDR3 comprises 14 residues. Germline CDR1 and CDR2: SGHAT and FQNNGV. CDR3 in DNA: TGTGCCAGCAGCTCAATCGGTATGAACACTGAAGCTTTCTTT. This codes for CASSSIGMNTEAFF. The entire variable domain, with the rest obtained from reference TRBV11-2 and TRBJ1-1, is as follows: EAGVAQSPRYKIIEKRQSVAFWCNPISGHATLYWYQQILGQGPKLLIQFQNNGVVDDSQLPKDRFSAERLKGVDSTLKIQPAKLEDSAVYLCASSSIGMNTEAFFGQGTRLTVV.

The table lists this clone with a few counts. This chain connects TRBV30 to TRBJ1-5, with 8 bases aligning to TRBD1. Trimming removed 4 bases from V and 7 bases from J; junction bases left unmatched: 9. This CDR3 has 14 amino acids. Germline V gene sequence: CDR1 GTSNPN, CDR2 SVGIG (reference sequence). The CDR3 DNA reads TGTGCCTGGAACGGGGGCAGGGGGCACCAGCCCCAGCATTTT. Encoded protein: CAWNGGRGHQPQHF.

This clone was detected once. V is TRBV6-5 and J is TRBJ2-3; 9 positions match TRBD1. The CDR3 covers 16 residues. Germline V gene lookup returns CDR1 MNHEY and CDR2 SVGAGI. Unmatched junction bases numbered 8, after V lost 4 bases and J lost 3 bases. The CDR3 protein is CASSSIPGQGTDTQYF. The CDR3 DNA sequence: TGTGCCAGCAGTTCCATTCCGGGACAGGGAACAGATACGCAGTATTTT.

V and J are TRBV7-9 and TRBJ1-1; the match to TRBD1 covers 7 bases. Per the germline V gene, CDR1 is SEHNR and CDR2 is FQNEAQ (reference sequence). This CDR3 has 15 amino acids. V lost 6 bases to trimming and J lost 1 base; unmatched junction nucleotides: 8. The CDR3 spells CASSTDRAGNTEAFF. The CDR3 region has the DNA TGTGCCAGCAGTACCGACAGGGCGGGGAACACTGAAGCTTTCTTT.